These 5 T cell receptor beta chains came from one sample sequenced in a study of blood T cell repertoires in COVID-19 (dated by TCRdb to the early 2020s). The method behind the library was the immunoSEQ multiplex PCR assay. In TCRdb, the immuneACCESS table is reduced to in-frame sequences with V and J assigned. These tables do not hold every clone; where another copy was compared, an unresolved V gene accounts for under half, and the others remain unexplained. The sample has 90,000 to 150,000 clones on record, around 82% of them singletons. About 12% of the sample is held by the ten biggest clonotypes. The sequenced material came from peripheral blood. These receptors all stem from a human donor in a cohort sampled during active COVID-19.

The V gene is TRBV5-5, the J gene TRBJ2-4; 8 positions agree with TRBD1. This CDR3 has 17 amino acids. V was pared by 2 bases and J by 0 bases, with 7 bases of the junction left unmatched. Germline CDR1 is SGHKS and CDR2 is YYEKEE (reference sequence). The CDR3 loop reads CASSLTGTGLAKNIQYF. The CDR3 DNA reads TGTGCCAGCAGCTTAACCGGGACAGGACTAGCCAAAAACATTCAGTACTTC. The complete variable domain, with remaining parts taken from reference TRBV5-5 and TRBJ2-4, reads DAGVTQSPTHLIKTRGQQVTLRCSPISGHKSVSWYQQVLGQGPQFIFQYYEKEERGRGNFPDRFSARQFPNYSSELNVNALLLGDSALYLCASSLTGTGLAKNIQYFGAGTRLSVL.

This clone occurred once. V and J are TRBV5-4 and TRBJ2-7; 9 bases agree with TRBD1. The CDR3 covers 15 residues. Germline V gene sequence: CDR1 SGHNT, CDR2 YYREEE (reference sequence). Trimming cost V 7 bases and J 5 bases; bases outside gene matches: 13. CDR3: CASLSQDRGSHEQYF. The CDR3 DNA reads TGTGCCAGCTTAAGCCAGGACAGGGGTTCCCACGAGCAGTACTTC.

V usage is TRBV7-2 and J usage is TRBJ1-2; 9 nucleotides line up with TRBD1. The germline CDR1 and CDR2 sequences are SGHTA and FQGNSA. The junction had 13 bases not matched to a gene; V was cut back by 5 bases and J by 12 bases. CDR3 size: 14 residues. For the CDR3, the DNA is TGTGCCAGCAGCCCAAGTCCGGGACAGGGCGGCGACACCTTC. Protein sequence: CASSPSPGQGGDTF.

J is TRBJ2-4 and V is TRBV6-6; no definite D call. V was clipped by 5 bases and J by 0 bases, with 11 bases between them. This CDR3 comprises 15 residues. CDR1 MNHNY and CDR2 SVGAGI come from the germline V gene (reference sequence). CDR3 loop: CASSHEALAKNIQYF. The CDR3 nucleotides are TGTGCCAGCAGTCACGAGGCCCTAGCCAAAAACATTCAGTACTTC.

This chain uses TRBV4-1 with TRBJ2-1; maybe TRBD2 (6 bases). The CDR3 has 14 amino acids. Trimming removed 5 bases at V and 5 bases at J, with 13 bases between. Germline V gene data show CDR1 as MGHRA and CDR2 as YSYEKL. CDR3 bases: TGCGCCAGCAGCGCGAAACCGGGGGACAATGAGCAGTTCTTC. Amino acid sequence: CASSAKPGDNEQFF.